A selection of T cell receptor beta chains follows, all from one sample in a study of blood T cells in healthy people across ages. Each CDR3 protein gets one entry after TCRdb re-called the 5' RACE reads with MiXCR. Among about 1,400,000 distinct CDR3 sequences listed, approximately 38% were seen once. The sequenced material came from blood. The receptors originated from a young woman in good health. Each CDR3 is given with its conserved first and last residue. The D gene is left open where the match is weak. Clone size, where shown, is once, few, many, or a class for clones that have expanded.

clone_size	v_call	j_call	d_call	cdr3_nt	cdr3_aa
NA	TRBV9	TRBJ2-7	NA	TGTGCCAGCGGGGAGGGGGACTCCTTTTCCTACGAGCAGTACTTC	CASGEGDSFSYEQYF
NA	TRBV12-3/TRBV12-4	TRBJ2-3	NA	TGTGCCAGCAGTACCATGCTTACGCAGTATTTT	CASSTMLTQYF
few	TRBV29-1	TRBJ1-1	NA	TGCAGCGTTGCGGTGAACACTGAAGCTTTCTTT	CSVAVNTEAFF
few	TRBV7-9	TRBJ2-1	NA	TGTGCCAGCAGCTTAGCGCCTAGCGCGAGCTCCTACAATGAGCAGTTCTTC	CASSLAPSASSYNEQFF
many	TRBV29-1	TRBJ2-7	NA	TGCAGCGTTGATGACGGAGGGCCCTACGAGCAGTACTTC	CSVDDGGPYEQYF
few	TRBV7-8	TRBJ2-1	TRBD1	TGTGCCAGCAGATCCAGGGACAGGGAGTACAATGAGCAGTTCTTC	CASRSRDREYNEQFF
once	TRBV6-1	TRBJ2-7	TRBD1	TGTGCCAGCAGTGTTATCCCGGGACAGAAGAACTACGAGCAGTACTTC	CASSVIPGQKNYEQYF
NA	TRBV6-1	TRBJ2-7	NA	TGTGCCAGCAGGGGGGACACCCCCTACGAGCAGTACTTC	CASRGDTPYEQYF
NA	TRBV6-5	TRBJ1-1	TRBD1	TGTGCCAGCAGTTACCGCCACAGGGGGCGGTCTGAAGCTTTCTTT	CASSYRHRGRSEAFF
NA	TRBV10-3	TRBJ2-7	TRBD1	TGTGCCATCAGTGGGTCCAGGGGGCAAGGCGAGCAGTACTTC	CAISGSRGQGEQYF
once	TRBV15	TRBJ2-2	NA	TGTGCCACCAGCAGAGATGGGACTTCAACCGGGGAGCTGTTTTTT	CATSRDGTSTGELFF
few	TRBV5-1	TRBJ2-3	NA	TGCGCCAGCAGCTACGTTCCTGCCCGTGGCCCTCGGACCTCTAGCACAGATACGCAGTATTTT	CASSYVPARGPRTSSTDTQYF
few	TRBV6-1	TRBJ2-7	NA	TGTGCCAGCAGTGAAGCGCTTCGGGTGGGGCCCTACGAGCAGTACTTC	CASSEALRVGPYEQYF
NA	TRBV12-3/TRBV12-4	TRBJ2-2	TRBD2	TGTGCCAGCGCCAGCGGGGATTACACCGGGGAGCTGTTTTTT	CASASGDYTGELFF
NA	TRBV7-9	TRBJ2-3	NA	TGTGCCAGCAGCCCTAGGGGGGAGTGGTCTAGCACAGATACGCAGTATTTT	CASSPRGEWSSTDTQYF
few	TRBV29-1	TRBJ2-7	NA	TGCAGCGTCGGGACCAACTACGAGCAGTACTTC	CSVGTNYEQYF
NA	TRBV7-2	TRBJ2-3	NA	TGTGCCAGCAGCTTAGCGCAGAGCAAGAGGGATACGCAGTATTTT	CASSLAQSKRDTQYF
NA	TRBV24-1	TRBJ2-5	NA	TGTGCCACCAGTGATAGTTACAGGGTCAGCGAGACCCAGTACTTC	CATSDSYRVSETQYF
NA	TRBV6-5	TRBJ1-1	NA	TGTGCCAGCAGTTACTCGGCAGCCAATACTGAAGCTTTCTTT	CASSYSAANTEAFF
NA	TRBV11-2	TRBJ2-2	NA	TGTGCCAGCAGCTTCACAGGACAGCTTGGGACCGGGGAGCTGTTTTTT	CASSFTGQLGTGELFF
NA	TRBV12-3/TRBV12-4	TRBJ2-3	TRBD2	TGTGCCAGCAGTTGGGGGGGATCAGGCACAGATACGCGGTATTTT	CASSWGGSGTDTRYF
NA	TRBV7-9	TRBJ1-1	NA	TGTGCCAGCAGCTTATTGGACAGTGAAGCTTTCTTT	CASSLLDSEAFF
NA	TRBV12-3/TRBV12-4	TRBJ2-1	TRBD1	TGTGCCAGCAGTGACAGGGGTAGGCAGTTCTTC	CASSDRGRQFF
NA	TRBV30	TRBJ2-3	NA	TGTGCCTGGAGTGGATCGGCCCGGTCGTTTGGCACAGATACGCAGTATTTT	CAWSGSARSFGTDTQYF
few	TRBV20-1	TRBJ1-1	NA	TGCAGTGCGTTTCCGGCAACTGAAGCTTTCTTT	CSAFPATEAFF
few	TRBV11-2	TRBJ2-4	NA	TGTGCCAGCAGCTTGGGGCGGGCTATCAAAAACATTCAGTACTTC	CASSLGRAIKNIQYF
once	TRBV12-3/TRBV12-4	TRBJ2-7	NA	TGTGCCAGCAGTTTGCGCCAGCTTTCCCTAAGCTCCTACGAGCAGTACTTC	CASSLRQLSLSSYEQYF
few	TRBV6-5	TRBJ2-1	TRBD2	TGTGCCAGCAGTTACAGCGGGAGCCCCTACAATGAGCAGTTCTTC	CASSYSGSPYNEQFF
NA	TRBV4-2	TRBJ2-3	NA	TGTGCCAGCAGCCATGACTTAGGTGATACGCAGTATTTT	CASSHDLGDTQYF
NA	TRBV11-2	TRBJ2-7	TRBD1	TGTGCCAGCAGCTTCGGGACAGGGGGCACCTACGAGCAGTACTTC	CASSFGTGGTYEQYF
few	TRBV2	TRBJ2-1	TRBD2	TGTGCCACCCATAAGGGACTAGCGGGGGGCGAGCAGTTCTTC	CATHKGLAGGEQFF
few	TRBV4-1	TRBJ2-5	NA	TGCGCCAGCAGCCAAGATCATGAGGAGACCCAGTACTTC	CASSQDHEETQYF
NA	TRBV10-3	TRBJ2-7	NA	TGTGCCATCAGCGGGCAGGGGGGTAGCTCCTACGAGCAGTACTTC	CAISGQGGSSYEQYF
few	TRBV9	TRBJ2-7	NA	TGTGCCAGCCTACCTTGGAGGTACGAGCAGTACTTC	CASLPWRYEQYF
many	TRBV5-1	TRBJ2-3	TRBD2	TGCGCCAGCAGCTTGGTACTAGCGGGCGGCACAGATACGCAGTATTTT	CASSLVLAGGTDTQYF
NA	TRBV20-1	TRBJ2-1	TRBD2	TGCAGTGCTAGAGCGACAGGGGCCCATAGCGGGGGGGCCGGGAATGAGCAGTTCTTC	CSARATGAHSGGAGNEQFF
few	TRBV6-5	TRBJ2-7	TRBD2	TGTGCCAGCAGTATTCCGGGACTAGCGGTATACGAGCAGTACTTC	CASSIPGLAVYEQYF
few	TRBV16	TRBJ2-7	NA	TGTGCCAGCAGCCAGGACCACTACGAGCAGTACTTC	CASSQDHYEQYF
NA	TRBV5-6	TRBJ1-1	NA	TGTGCCAGCAGCTTGCCCACGGACGACATGGGAACTGAAGCTTTCTTT	CASSLPTDDMGTEAFF
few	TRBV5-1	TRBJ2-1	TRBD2	TGCGCCAGCAGCTTGATCGTAAGCGGGAGGGCCGATGAGCAGTTCTTC	CASSLIVSGRADEQFF
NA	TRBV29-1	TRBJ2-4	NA	TGCAGCGTTGACAAACCGGGGCAGGGGGGGAGAAACATTCAGTACTTC	CSVDKPGQGGRNIQYF
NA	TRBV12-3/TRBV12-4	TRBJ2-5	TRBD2	TGTGCCAGCCTAGCGGGGGACAGGAGGACCCAGTACTTC	CASLAGDRRTQYF
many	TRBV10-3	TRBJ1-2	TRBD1	TGTGCCATCATGAGGGGACAGGCGACTAACTATGGCTACACCTTC	CAIMRGQATNYGYTF
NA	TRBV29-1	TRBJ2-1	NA	TGCAGCGCCGTTGGGGCGGGCCCCGGTGGGAATGAGCAGTTCTTC	CSAVGAGPGGNEQFF
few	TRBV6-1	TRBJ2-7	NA	TGTGCCACCATGTCCAGGGTTGGAGGCTACGAGCAGTACTTC	CATMSRVGGYEQYF
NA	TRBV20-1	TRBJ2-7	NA	TGCAGTGGGGGGGAACGGAGGGCCAGCTCCTACGAGCAGTACTTC	CSGGERRASSYEQYF
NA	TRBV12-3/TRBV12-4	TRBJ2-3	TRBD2	TGTGCCAGCAGTTTGGGCGGGGGGGCAACTAGCACAGATACGCAGTATTTT	CASSLGGGATSTDTQYF